Below are 13 T cell receptor beta chains sequenced from a single sample in a study of blood T cells in healthy people across ages. Primed by a sample-barcoded 5' primer and a J-beta primer mix, a second PCR proceeded for about 6 to 11 cycles. Using its own MiXCR run on the 5' RACE reads, TCRdb lists one record per CDR3 protein. Of 1,100,000 or so distinct CDR3 sequences in the sample, 40% to 55% were seen once. The sequencing input was blood. These receptors were collected from a woman aged 55-70 years in good health.

The chain links TRBV3-1 to TRBJ2-3; D unresolved. Per germline, CDR1 LGHDT and CDR2 YNNKEL (reference sequence). V was clipped by 0 bases and J by 4 bases, with 11 bases between them. The CDR3 loop spans 15 amino acids. In DNA, the CDR3 is TGTGCCAGCAGCCAAGATGTGGGCCTTGCAGATACGCAGTATTTT. It translates to CASSQDVGLADTQYF.

This clonotype is a singleton in its sample. The chain is built from TRBV12-3 or TRBV12-4 and TRBJ2-3; TRBD2 agrees at 10 bases. V lost 6 bases and J lost 2; bases outside the gene matches: 17. The CDR3 runs to 19 residues. CDR3 sequence: CASSFPTVKREGITDTQYF. The CDR3 bases are TGTGCCAGCAGCTTCCCCACAGTTAAGCGGGAGGGAATCACAGATACGCAGTATTTT.

Details on this clonotype: A junction end diverges from the germline sequence, so it may reflect a read error. The chain uses TRBV27 and TRBJ2-7, with D possibly called TRBD1 or TRBD2 (5 bases each). Germline V lookup: CDR1 MNHEY, CDR2 SMNVEV (reference sequence). This CDR3 is built from 12 residues. This CDR3 is CAIGETLRELYF. CDR3 sequence (DNA): TGTGCCATCGGGGAAACCCTCAGGGAGCTGTACTTC.

This clonotype showed up just once. The rearrangement links TRBV7-9 to TRBJ2-7; 7 bases align to TRBD2. Germline V CDR1 and CDR2: SEHNR, FQNEAQ (reference sequence). The CDR3 sequence is 16 residues long. The junction had 9 bases not matched to a gene; V was cut back by 4 bases and J by 0 bases. This CDR3 is CASSSNLADVSYEQYF. In DNA, the CDR3 is TGTGCCAGCAGCTCCAATCTAGCGGATGTCTCCTACGAGCAGTACTTC.

This chain joins TRBV10-1 and TRBJ2-7; D remains ambiguous. The CDR3 sequence is 14 residues long. Germline V gene lookup returns CDR1 WNHNN and CDR2 SYGVQD (reference sequence). V was clipped by 0 bases and J by 7 bases, with 13 bases between them. The CDR3 DNA reads TGCGCCAGCAGTGAGTCGGAACCACCTGGGGAGCAGTACTTC. Its translation is CASSESEPPGEQYF.

The chain recombines TRBV10-3 with TRBJ2-7, with TRBD2 matching 11 bases. The CDR3 runs 15 residues. Looked up from germline, CDR1 is ENHRY and CDR2 is SYGVKD. The V and J ends lost 6 bases and 0 bases, in that order; junction bases with no gene match: 4. CDR3 residues: CAIRGGTSGSYEQYF. In DNA form, the CDR3 reads TGTGCCATCAGGGGGGGGACTAGCGGCTCCTACGAGCAGTACTTC.

This clonotype was recorded a few times. The chain combines TRBV20-1 with TRBJ2-7; no firm D call. Germline V lookup: CDR1 DFQATT, CDR2 SNEGSKA (reference sequence). The ends were cut back, 4 bases at V and 2 bases at J, with 12 bases in the middle. CDR3 length: 13 residues. CDR3 region: CSATWTTTYEQYF. CDR3 nucleotides: TGCAGTGCTACCTGGACGACCACCTACGAGCAGTACTTC.

In its sample, this clonotype was seen a few times. The chain has TRBV28 and TRBJ2-1, with a tentative D call TRBD1 (5 bases). The ends were cut back, 3 bases at V and 7 bases at J, with 16 bases in the middle. The CDR3 runs to 15 residues. CDR1 and CDR2 (germline): MDHEN, SYDVKM. This CDR3 reads CASSLSGKMGNEQFF. CDR3 sequence (DNA): TGTGCCAGCAGTTTGTCAGGGAAAATGGGGAATGAGCAGTTCTTC.

The V call is TRBV20-1, the J call TRBJ2-5; possible D gene TRBD2, 6 bases. Germline V gives CDR1 DFQATT, CDR2 SNEGSKA (reference sequence). The CDR3 is made up of 13 amino acids. Between the trimmed V and J ends, which lost 5 bases and 2 bases, there was a span of 12 bases. The CDR3 sequence: CSAPRGGQETQYF. Here the CDR3 DNA reads TGCAGTGCTCCGAGGGGAGGTCAAGAGACCCAGTACTTC.

This clonotype was counted only a few times. The chain recombines TRBV7-9 with TRBJ1-1; D gene uncertain. This CDR3 is built from 14 residues. Germline V gene sequence: CDR1 SEHNR, CDR2 FQNEAQ (reference sequence). V gave up 5 bases and J gave up 1 base, with 11 bases separating them. The CDR3 region has the DNA TGTGCCAGCAGCCCTCCCATTGGGAACACTGAAGCTTTCTTT. Residues: CASSPPIGNTEAFF.

This clonotype was seen once. The gene calls are TRBV29-1 and TRBJ2-1, with 7 bases matching TRBD2. There are 13 residues in the CDR3. V shed 8 bases and J 0 bases; nucleotides not matched to a gene: 4. The germline gives CDR1 SQVTM, CDR2 ANQGSEA. Here the CDR3 reads CSSGGTSYNEQFF. Here the CDR3 DNA reads TGCAGCTCCGGGGGGACCTCCTACAATGAGCAGTTCTTC.

As for this clonotype: At one end the junction does not follow the germline gene, possibly because of a read error. The genes are TRBV6-1 and TRBJ2-5; TRBD2 matches at 13 bases. The length of the CDR3 is 17 residues. Per the germline V gene, CDR1 is MNHNS and CDR2 is SASEGT. The CDR3 sequence: CACSRARLAGGGETQYF. CDR3 bases: TGTGCCTGCAGTCGAGCTCGACTAGCGGGAGGCGGGGAGACCCAGTACTTC.

In nucleotides, the CDR3 is TGCAGTGCTAGCTGGGCGGGGGGGCCCGGCCAGGCCAGTGGTTTCACAGATACGCAGTATTTT. Amino acids: CSASWAGGPGQASGFTDTQYF. The rearrangement links TRBV20-1 to TRBJ2-3; TRBD2 matches at 9 bases. This CDR3 contains 21 residues. From germline, CDR1 is DFQATT and CDR2 SNEGSKA (reference sequence). The trim removed 3 bases at V and 2 bases at J, leaving 24 bases unmatched.